This T cell receptor beta chain comes out of a study of siplizumab effects on memory and regulatory T cells (dated by TCRdb to the late 2010s). Context from the whole study: Across roughly eight responder-stimulator pairs, paired mixed lymphocyte reactions were conducted with siplizumab at approximately 0.96 ug/mL and without drug. The study looked at the effect of siplizumab, an anti-CD2 antibody, on alloreactive T-cell subsets in allogeneic mixed lymphocyte reactions made from human PBMCs.

This clone was seen once. Its cognate antigen has yet to be identified. No much larger clonotype is one base removed from it; base qualities were not supplied. Mixed lymphocyte reaction cells were cocultured at 37°C for 6 to 7 days. Responder PBMCs were labelled with CFSE, stimulator PBMCs were labelled with Violet Dye, and the two were mixed at a 1:1 ratio. Sorted unstimulated T cells and proliferating T cells recovered from mixed lymphocyte reactions underwent TCRbeta CDR3 sequencing. Fresh whole blood from roughly ten HLA-typed healthy donors served as the source for isolating PBMCs. Proliferating CFSE-low responder T cells were FACS-sorted after the mixed lymphocyte reaction for TCR sequencing. To prepare the library, the immunoSEQ multiplex PCR assay was applied. Each sample had 80,000 to 100,000 TCR templates assayed by the deep sequencing platform. Genomic DNA extracted from sorted T cells was the material used for TCRbeta CDR3 sequencing. The authors' pipeline ran thus. The R programming language was used for the clonal analysis of the TCRbeta CDR3 data. Unstimulated samples were compared with post-reaction CFSE-low samples to define alloreactive CD4+ and CD8+ clones. Regulatory or non-regulatory origin was assigned to alloreactive CD4+ clones by matching of sequences to sorted unstimulated Treg and non-Treg repertoires. Entries here come from immuneACCESS through TCRdb and include only in-frame sequences with V and J called. Some clones fail to appear in such tables; in the studies checked, an unresolved V gene covers under half of the shortfall, and the cause of the remainder is unknown. V, J and clone size are those of that table, while D and trimming were read from the DNA. Recorded for this sample are about 13,000 clones; roughly 43% of them occurred a single time. The ten largest clones take up around 10% of the sample.

Broader findings and caveats from the paper: In reactions with siplizumab, an average of roughly 70% of mappable alloreactive CD4+ clones were Treg-derived, compared with roughly 26% in control reactions. Compared with memory T cells, unstimulated naive T cells appeared more diverse, and naive cells seemed to make a substantial contribution to the alloresponse. Siplizumab significantly lowered the cumulative frequency of alloreactive sequences that could be traced to unstimulated CD4+ memory T cells. About 80-96% of proliferating CD4+ or CD8+ clones could not be given a naive or memory phenotype. Sequences below about 10^-5 frequency were poorly captured, so only a minor fraction of alloreactive clones could be mapped to unstimulated subsets. The suppressive function of proliferating Tregs from siplizumab cultures was not functionally confirmed.

Sequencing input: CFSE-low (dividing) CD8+ T cells sorted from an allogeneic mixed lymphocyte reaction. The source is a human donor in good health; the cells came from an allogeneic mixed lymphocyte reaction.

The bases read TGTGCCAGCATGGAGGAAACGGGGACTGAAGCTTTCTTT. Its coded protein is CASMEETGTEAFF. The sequence is built from TRBV7-6 and TRBJ1-1; the D gene identity is not certain. The CDR3 starts with the cysteine, ends with the phenylalanine, and has 13 residues. Solely the CDR3 DNA is kept, with 39 bases framed from the first base. Trimming removed 7 bases from V and 5 bases from J, leaving 14 bases between the germline ends. For CDR1 and CDR2, the germline V gene lists SGHVS and FNYEAQ. With the portions outside the CDR3 filled from the reference TRBV7-6 and TRBJ1-1 genes, the complete variable region becomes GAGVSQSPRYKVTKRGQDVALRCDPISGHVSLYWYRQALGQGPEFLTYFNYEAQQDKSGLPNDRFSAERPEGSISTLTIQRTEQRDSAMYRCASMEETGTEAFFGQGTRLTVV.